This TCR beta chain was documented in a study of shared clonotypes between healthy human individuals. General study findings and limits: Clonotype sharing among donors likely depends on sequencing depth. Sorted-subset sequencing, rarefaction showed, was incomplete despite large depth.

Germline CDR1 and CDR2: MRHNA and SNTAGT. This CDR3 is built from 16 residues. V shed 0 bases, J shed 5 bases, and the junction held 6 bases outside the gene matches. Naive-designated CD8 cells lacked CD45RO, were positively enriched for CCR7, and omitted terminally differentiated effector memory CD45RA+ cells. All participating donors were Caucasian adults from Nashville, Tennessee. In regard to this clone: Its antigen is unknown.

Only in-frame clones appear in the TCRdb table, and some are missing; sequencing was by immunoSEQ multiplex PCR. The sample includes about 1,800,000 clones, 85% to 95% seen only once; the top ten take 1% to 1.5%. This clonotype originated in a man between 18 and 29 years old in good health. V usage is TRBV6-4 and J usage is TRBJ2-1; 8 nucleotides agree with TRBD1. Sequencing was carried out using naive CD8+ T cells sorted from blood. The DNA for the CDR3 is TGTGCCAGCAGTGACTCCTACAGGGGGTTGAACAATGAGCAGTTCTTC. Translated, it gives CASSDSYRGLNNEQFF.